The T cell receptor (beta chain) described here comes from a study of T cells in Graves' hyperthyroidism and ophthalmopathy. The study's findings and limits: Researchers report that a 13 V-J model separated ophthalmopathy from stable hyperthyroidism.

RNA transcripts were the template for amplifying TCR beta CDR3 regions. First-round RT-PCR targeting the TCR CDR3 was performed with the HTBI primer set. TCRdb re-called the multiplex PCR reads through MiXCR, storing one row per CDR3 protein. The sample lists around 600,000 distinct CDR3 sequences; approximately 16% were seen once. About 10 ml of fresh peripheral blood supplied the PBMCs. There are many counts of this clonotype. Its antigen is unidentified. Material: blood. This sequence was found in a woman between 40 and 50 years old with Graves' ophthalmopathy.

CDR3: CASSFPGEETQYF. The CDR3 DNA reads TGTGCCAGCAGTTTTCCGGGGGAGGAGACCCAGTACTTC. The chain employs TRBV28 and TRBJ2-5, with a possible D match to TRBD2 (6 bases). This CDR3 has 13 amino acids. V was shortened by 3 bases and J by 5 bases, with 10 bases between the two germline ends. Germline V gives CDR1 MDHEN, CDR2 SYDVKM.